This T cell receptor beta chain was recovered during a study of CD8 T cells in ankylosing spondylitis. The CDR3 consists of 14 residues. The germline CDR1 and CDR2 sequences are SEHNR and FQNEAQ (reference sequence). With 3 bases clipped from V and 9 bases from J, the junction kept 8 bases outside the gene matches. As the method for making TCR beta libraries, quantitative 5'-RACE with molecular barcodes was used. TCRdb used MiXCR to reprocess the 5' RACE reads, holding one entry per CDR3 protein. Of roughly 350,000 distinct CDR3 sequences listed, roughly 8% were seen once; the top ten hold approximately 15%. Note on this clonotype: Antigen: not known.

Study outcomes and limitations: Previously reported in reactive arthritis synovial fluid and blood were some of the motif variants. Disease-linked clones were reportedly significantly enriched in matched ankylosing spondylitis synovial fluid. It appeared that ankylosing spondylitis blood was characterized by a TCR beta motif of eight highly homologous variants.

The material sequenced was blood, either unsorted or a sorted T cell fraction (not recorded which). The rearrangement links TRBV7-9 to TRBJ2-1, with TRBD2 matching 7 bases. The sequence was collected from a male donor with ankylosing spondylitis. The CDR3 loop is CASSLGGRAFEQFF. Written as DNA, the CDR3 is TGTGCCAGCAGCTTGGGGGGGAGGGCCTTTGAGCAGTTCTTC.